This paragraph covers one TCR beta chain sequence. Its antigen remains unidentified. RNA transcripts were the source from which TCR beta CDR3 regions were amplified. A first-round RT-PCR used HTBI primers, followed by a second-round multiplex PCR. TCRdb analysed the multiplex PCR reads with MiXCR anew, one entry per CDR3 protein. The data show hundreds of thousands of distinct CDR3 sequences, 15% seen once. Hyperthyroidism patients had new diagnoses, durations under 2 months, and ages of 18 to 65. The data derive from a study of Graves' ophthalmopathy and Graves' hyperthyroidism. This CDR3 comprises 15 residues. Germline values: CDR1 MNHNS, CDR2 SASEGT. The V and J ends lost 5 bases and 5 bases, in that order; junction bases with no gene match: 9. Study results and caveats: Ophthalmopathy versus stable hyperthyroidism: 13-signature model gave under 90% sensitivity, 75% to 82% specificity.

The sequence was collected from a woman under 30 with stable Graves' hyperthyroidism. The V and J genes are TRBV6-1 and TRBJ2-5; 9 bases align to TRBD1. Material for sequencing was peripheral blood. The CDR3 reads CASSTTGGSLETQYF. In DNA form, the CDR3 reads TGTGCCAGCAGTACGACAGGGGGAAGTTTGGAGACCCAGTACTTC.